This is a list of T cell receptor beta chains from one sample in a study of cytomegalovirus exposure and HLA in healthy donors. Assay: immunoSEQ multiplex PCR; the TCRdb copy retains only in-frame clones and omits some. The sample includes 100,000 to 150,000 clones, roughly 70% seen only once; the top ten take less than 3.5%. What was sequenced was PBMCs. The source is a woman between 35 and 50 years old in good health and CMV-seropositive. Each CDR3 is given with its conserved first and last residue. The D gene is left open where the match is weak. Some rows have no size entry. The others give once, few or many, or a class for an expanded clone.

TRBV9,TRBJ1-1,few,TRBD1,CASSAPERGHTEAFF,TGTGCCAGCAGCGCACCGGAGAGGGGGCACACTGAAGCTTTCTTT
TRBV25-1,TRBJ2-2,few,NA,CAARDNTGELFF,TGTGCGGCTCGGGATAACACCGGGGAGCTGTTTTTT
TRBV4-3,TRBJ2-2,NA,TRBD2,CASSQFRTSGSNNGELFF,TGCGCCAGCAGCCAATTCAGGACTAGCGGGAGTAATAACGGGGAGCTGTTTTTT
TRBV18,TRBJ2-2,NA,TRBD1,CASSPSTGANTGELFF,TGTGCCAGCTCACCGAGCACAGGGGCAAACACCGGGGAGCTGTTTTTT
TRBV2,TRBJ1-5,NA,TRBD1,CASSPGQGGNQPQHF,TGTGCCAGCAGCCCGGGACAGGGTGGCAATCAGCCCCAGCATTTT
TRBV7-9,TRBJ1-1,NA,NA,CASSLESTEAFF,TGTGCCAGCAGCTTGGAGTCGACTGAAGCTTTCTTT
TRBV7-9,TRBJ1-5,NA,NA,CSSSPLSNQPQHF,TGTTCCAGCAGTCCCCTCTCCAATCAGCCCCAGCATTTT
TRBV30,TRBJ1-4,NA,NA,CAWSVLGYGNEKLFF,TGTGCCTGGAGTGTACTCGGGTACGGTAATGAAAAACTGTTTTTT
TRBV30,TRBJ1-5,NA,NA,CAWSVEARQPQHF,TGTGCCTGGAGTGTAGAGGCCCGTCAGCCCCAGCATTTT
TRBV6-5,TRBJ2-1,NA,TRBD2,CASSFGLESINEQFF,TGTGCCAGCAGTTTCGGACTAGAATCCATCAATGAGCAGTTCTTC
TRBV5-6,TRBJ1-1,NA,NA,CASSLMGQMNTEAFF,TGTGCCAGCAGCTTGATGGGACAAATGAACACTGAAGCTTTCTTT
TRBV12-5,TRBJ2-3,NA,NA,CATGEADTQYF,TGTGCTACCGGGGAGGCAGATACGCAGTATTTT
TRBV30,TRBJ1-5,once,TRBD1,CAWTIGTENQPQHF,TGTGCCTGGACGATCGGGACAGAAAATCAGCCCCAGCATTTT
TRBV27,TRBJ1-5,once,TRBD1,CASSLFGTGKTQPQHF,TGTGCCAGCAGTTTATTCGGGACAGGGAAGACTCAGCCCCAGCATTTT
TRBV7-9,TRBJ1-1,NA,TRBD1,CASSQGRTGAYTEAFF,TGTGCCAGCAGCCAAGGGCGGACAGGGGCCTACACTGAAGCTTTCTTT
TRBV28,TRBJ1-2,few,NA,CASSLPGHYGYTF,TGTGCCAGCAGTTTACCAGGACATTATGGCTACACCTTC
TRBV7-9,TRBJ2-7,NA,TRBD1,CASSLASQGASEQYF,TGTGCCAGCAGCTTAGCGAGCCAGGGGGCCTCCGAGCAGTACTTC
TRBV9,TRBJ2-3,few,TRBD2,CASSVGSSGSGTQYF,TGTGCCAGCAGCGTAGGTTCTAGCGGGAGCGGCACGCAGTATTTT
TRBV7-9,TRBJ2-7,NA,NA,CASSYPVQIGYEQYF,TGTGCCAGCAGCTATCCGGTACAGATAGGATACGAGCAGTACTTC
TRBV5-1,TRBJ2-6,few,NA,CASKDTSGANVLTF,TGCGCCAGCAAGGACACCTCTGGGGCCAACGTCCTGACTTTC
TRBV5-6,TRBJ2-5,once,TRBD1,CASSYFRDRGRETQYF,TGTGCCAGCAGCTACTTCCGGGACAGGGGTAGGGAGACCCAGTACTTC
TRBV5-6,TRBJ2-3,few,TRBD1,CASSWGQSIDTQYF,TGTGCCAGCAGCTGGGGACAGTCTATAGATACGCAGTATTTT
TRBV5-8,TRBJ2-1,NA,TRBD2,CASRQTSGGAVTTTYNEQFF,TGTGCCAGCAGACAAACTAGCGGGGGGGCCGTAACTACTACCTACAATGAGCAGTTCTTC
TRBV10-3,TRBJ2-5,NA,TRBD2,CAISDFGGAEETQYF,TGTGCCATCAGTGATTTCGGGGGGGCGGAAGAGACCCAGTACTTC
TRBV4-3,TRBJ2-1,NA,TRBD2,CASSQGGGRARNEQFF,TGCGCCAGCAGCCAAGGGGGCGGGAGGGCCAGGAATGAGCAGTTCTTC
TRBV7-8,TRBJ1-4,NA,NA,CASSGSRGGGEKLFF,TGTGCCAGCAGCGGTAGTCGGGGCGGGGGTGAAAAACTGTTTTTT
TRBV6-5,TRBJ2-7,few,TRBD1,CASSTSTGGSYEQYF,TGTGCCAGCAGTACCTCGACAGGGGGCTCCTACGAGCAGTACTTC
TRBV5-1,TRBJ2-7,NA,TRBD1,CASSLEPGQGYEQYF,TGCGCCAGCAGCTTGGAGCCCGGACAGGGCTACGAGCAGTACTTC
TRBV4-3,TRBJ1-2,NA,NA,CASSPQIGGANYGYTF,TGCGCCAGCAGCCCCCAGATCGGGGGAGCTAACTATGGCTACACCTTC
TRBV18,TRBJ2-7,few,NA,CASSPAQQPWIPIPYEQYF,TGTGCCAGCTCACCAGCTCAACAGCCGTGGATTCCGATTCCCTACGAGCAGTACTTC
TRBV7-7,TRBJ2-1,NA,TRBD2,CASSPTGGSYNEQFF,TGTGCCAGCAGCCCGACGGGGGGCTCCTACAATGAGCAGTTCTTC
TRBV28,TRBJ1-1,few,NA,CAPRGTGNTEAFF,TGTGCCCCCCGCGGAACGGGGAACACTGAAGCTTTCTTT